The present T cell receptor (beta chain) was sequenced within a study of shared clonotypes between healthy human individuals. Whole-study findings and limits: Read depth was anticipated to influence clonotype sharing among donors. In several donors, approximately 5% of naive CD4 clonotypes appeared in common.

Every donor was a Caucasian adult from Nashville, Tennessee. Several immunoSEQ 96-well plates shared each subset's DNA, each plate a replicate. Profiling relied on immunoSEQ multiplex PCR, and the TCRdb table lists in-frame clones only, not all of them. The profile shows nearly 1 million clones, around 80% of them singletons. Turning to this clone: Its matching antigen is unknown.

With 7 bases clipped from V and 0 bases from J, the junction kept 4 bases outside the gene matches. The germline V gene encodes CDR1 LNHDA and CDR2 SQIVND (reference sequence). CDR3 length equals 14 residues. The V and J genes are TRBV19 and TRBJ1-1; 8 nucleotides agree with TRBD1. The sequencing sample was made of memory CD4+ T cells sorted from blood. The subset: CD45RA-negative fraction. The TCR was taken from a man between 18 and 35 years old in good health. Here the CDR3 DNA reads TGTGCCAGTACTAGGACAGGGATGAACACTGAAGCTTTCTTT. Translation: CASTRTGMNTEAFF.